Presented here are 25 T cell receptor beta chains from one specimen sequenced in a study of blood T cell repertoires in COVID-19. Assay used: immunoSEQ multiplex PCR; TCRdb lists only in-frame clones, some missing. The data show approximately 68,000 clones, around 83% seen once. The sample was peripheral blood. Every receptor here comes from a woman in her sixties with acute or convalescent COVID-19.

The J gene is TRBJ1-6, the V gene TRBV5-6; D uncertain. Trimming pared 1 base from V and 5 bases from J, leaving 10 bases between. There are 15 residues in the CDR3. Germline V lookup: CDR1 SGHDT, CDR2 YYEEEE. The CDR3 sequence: CASSLLSPNNSPLHF. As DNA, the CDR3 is TGTGCCAGCAGCTTGTTGAGTCCGAATAATTCACCCCTCCACTTT.

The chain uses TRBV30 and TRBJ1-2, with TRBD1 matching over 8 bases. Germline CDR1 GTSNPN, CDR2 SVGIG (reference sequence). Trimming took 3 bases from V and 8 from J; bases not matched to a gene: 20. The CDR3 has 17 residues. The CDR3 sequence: CAWRAPYGGRGQGGYTF. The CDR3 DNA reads TGTGCCTGGAGGGCCCCATATGGGGGCAGGGGGCAAGGCGGCTACACCTTC.

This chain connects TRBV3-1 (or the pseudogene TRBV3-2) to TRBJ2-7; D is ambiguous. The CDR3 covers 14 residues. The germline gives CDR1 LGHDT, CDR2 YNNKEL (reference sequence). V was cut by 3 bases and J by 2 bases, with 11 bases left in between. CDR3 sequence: CASSQPWAPYEQYF. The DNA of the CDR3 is TGTGCCAGCAGCCAGCCGTGGGCCCCCTACGAGCAGTACTTC.

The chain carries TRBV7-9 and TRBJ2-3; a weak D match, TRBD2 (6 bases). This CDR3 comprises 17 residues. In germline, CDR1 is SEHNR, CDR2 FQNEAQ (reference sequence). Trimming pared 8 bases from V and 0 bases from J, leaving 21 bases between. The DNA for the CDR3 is TGTGCCAGCGGGTATCGATCTGGAGCGGGTAGCACAGATACGCAGTATTTT. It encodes CASGYRSGAGSTDTQYF.

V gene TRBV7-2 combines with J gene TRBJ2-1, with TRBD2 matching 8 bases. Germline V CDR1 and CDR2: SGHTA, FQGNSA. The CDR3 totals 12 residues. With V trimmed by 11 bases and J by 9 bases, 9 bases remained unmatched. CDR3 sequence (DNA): TGTGCCTCGGGACTAGTATGGTCTGAGCAGTTCTTC. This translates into CASGLVWSEQFF. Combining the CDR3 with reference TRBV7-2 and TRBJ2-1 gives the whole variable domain GAGVSQSPSNKVTEKGKDVELRCDPISGHTALYWYRQSLGQGLEFLIYFQGNSAPDKSGLPSDRFSAERTGGSVSTLTIQRTQQEDSAVYLCASGLVWSEQFFGPGTRLTVL.

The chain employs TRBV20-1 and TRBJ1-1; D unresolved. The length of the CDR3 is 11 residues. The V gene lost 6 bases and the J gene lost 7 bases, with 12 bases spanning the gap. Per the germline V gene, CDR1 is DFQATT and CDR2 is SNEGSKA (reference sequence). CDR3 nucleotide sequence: TGCAGTGCCTTAGAGCGCCTTGAAGCTTTCTTT. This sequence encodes CSALERLEAFF.

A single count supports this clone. The CDR3 DNA follows: TGTGCCTGGAGTGTACCAGTGTATGGCTACACCTTC. It is translated as CAWSVPVYGYTF. V usage is TRBV30 and J usage is TRBJ1-2; D unclear. Germline loops: CDR1 GTSNPN, CDR2 SVGIG (reference sequence). The CDR3 sequence is 12 residues long. V lost 0 bases to trimming and J lost 5 bases, with 7 bases between them. Full variable domain (missing parts from reference TRBV30 and TRBJ1-2): SQTIHQWPATLVQPVGSPLSLECTVEGTSNPNLYWYRQAAGRGLQLLFYSVGIGQISSEVPQNLSASRPQDRQFILSSKKLLLSDSGFYLCAWSVPVYGYTFGSGTRLTVV.

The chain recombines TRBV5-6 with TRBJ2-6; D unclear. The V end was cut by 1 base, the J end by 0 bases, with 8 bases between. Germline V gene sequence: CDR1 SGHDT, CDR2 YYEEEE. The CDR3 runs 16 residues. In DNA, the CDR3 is TGTGCCAGCAGCTTGAACAGTATCTCTGGGGCCAACGTCCTGACTTTC. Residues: CASSLNSISGANVLTF.

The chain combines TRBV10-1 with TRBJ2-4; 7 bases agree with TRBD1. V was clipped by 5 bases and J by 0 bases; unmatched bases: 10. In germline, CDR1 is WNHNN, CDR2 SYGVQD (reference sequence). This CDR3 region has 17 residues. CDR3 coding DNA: TGCGCCAGCAGTCGACAAACAGGGGACCTAGCCAAAAACATTCAGTACTTC. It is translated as CASSRQTGDLAKNIQYF.

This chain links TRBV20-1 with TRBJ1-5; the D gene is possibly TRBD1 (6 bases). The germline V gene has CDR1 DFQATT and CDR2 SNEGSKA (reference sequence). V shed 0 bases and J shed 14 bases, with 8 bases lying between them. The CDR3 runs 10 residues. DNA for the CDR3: TGCAGTGCTAGAGATTCAGGGGAGCATTTT. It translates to CSARDSGEHF.

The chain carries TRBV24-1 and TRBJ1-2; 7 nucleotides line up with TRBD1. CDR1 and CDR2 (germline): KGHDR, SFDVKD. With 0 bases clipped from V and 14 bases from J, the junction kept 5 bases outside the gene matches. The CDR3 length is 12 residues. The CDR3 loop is CATSDLGTARTF. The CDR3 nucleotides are TGTGCCACCAGTGATTTGGGGACAGCCCGTACCTTC.

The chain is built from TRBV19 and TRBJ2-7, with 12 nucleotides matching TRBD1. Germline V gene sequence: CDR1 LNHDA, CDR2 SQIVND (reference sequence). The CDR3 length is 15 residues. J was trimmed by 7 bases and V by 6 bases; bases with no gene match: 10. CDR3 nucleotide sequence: TGTGCCAGTAGAGATCCGGGACAGGGGGCTCGAGAGCAGTACTTC. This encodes CASRDPGQGAREQYF.

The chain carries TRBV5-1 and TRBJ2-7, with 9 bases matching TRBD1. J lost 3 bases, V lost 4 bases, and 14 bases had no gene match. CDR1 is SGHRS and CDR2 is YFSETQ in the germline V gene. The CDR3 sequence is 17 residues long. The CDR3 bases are TGCGCCAGCAGCATTGCGTTCTCCGGGACAGGGAGCTACGAGCAGTACTTC. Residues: CASSIAFSGTGSYEQYF.

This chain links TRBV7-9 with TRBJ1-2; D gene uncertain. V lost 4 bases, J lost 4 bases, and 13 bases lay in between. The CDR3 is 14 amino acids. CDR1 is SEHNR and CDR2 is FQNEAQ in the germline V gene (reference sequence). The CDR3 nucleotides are TGTGCCAGCAGCTCGAACGGGGTGAGCTATGGCTACACCTTC. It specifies CASSSNGVSYGYTF. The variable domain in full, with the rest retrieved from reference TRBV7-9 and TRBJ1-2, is DTGVSQNPRHKITKRGQNVTFRCDPISEHNRLYWYRQTLGQGPEFLTYFQNEAQLEKSRLLSDRFSAERPKGSFSTLEIQRTEQGDSAMYLCASSSNGVSYGYTFGSGTRLTVV.

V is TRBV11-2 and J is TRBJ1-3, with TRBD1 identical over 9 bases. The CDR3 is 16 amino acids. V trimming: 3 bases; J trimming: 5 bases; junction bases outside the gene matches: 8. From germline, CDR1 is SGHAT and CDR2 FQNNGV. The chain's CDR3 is CASSLVVGQGRNTIYF. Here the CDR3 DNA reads TGTGCCAGCAGCTTGGTCGTGGGACAGGGTAGAAACACCATATATTTT.

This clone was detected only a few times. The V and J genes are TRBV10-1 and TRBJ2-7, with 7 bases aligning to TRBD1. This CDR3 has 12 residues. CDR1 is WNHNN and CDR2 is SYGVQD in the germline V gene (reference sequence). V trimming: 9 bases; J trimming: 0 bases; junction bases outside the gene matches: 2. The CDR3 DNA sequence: TGCGCCAGGGACAGGTACTCCTACGAGCAGTACTTC. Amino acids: CARDRYSYEQYF.

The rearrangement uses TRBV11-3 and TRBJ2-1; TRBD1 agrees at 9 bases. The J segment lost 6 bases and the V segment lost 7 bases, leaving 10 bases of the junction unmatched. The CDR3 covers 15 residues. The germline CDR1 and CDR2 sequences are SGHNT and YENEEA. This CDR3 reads CASTYRDRAGNEQFF. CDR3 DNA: TGTGCCAGCACCTACCGGGACAGGGCGGGCAATGAGCAGTTCTTC.

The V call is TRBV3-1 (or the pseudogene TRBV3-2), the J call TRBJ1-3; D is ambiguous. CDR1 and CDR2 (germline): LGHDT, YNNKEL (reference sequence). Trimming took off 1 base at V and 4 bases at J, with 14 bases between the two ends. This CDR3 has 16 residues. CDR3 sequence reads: CASSQVGGLAGNTIYF. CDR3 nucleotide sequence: TGTGCCAGCAGCCAAGTAGGAGGACTCGCCGGAAACACCATATATTTT.

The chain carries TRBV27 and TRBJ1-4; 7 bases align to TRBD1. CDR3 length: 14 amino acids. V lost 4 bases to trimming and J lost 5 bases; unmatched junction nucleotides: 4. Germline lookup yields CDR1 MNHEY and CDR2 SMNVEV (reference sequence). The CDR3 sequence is CASSSTGRNEKLFF. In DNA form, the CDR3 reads TGTGCCAGCAGTTCGACAGGGAGGAATGAAAAACTGTTTTTT.

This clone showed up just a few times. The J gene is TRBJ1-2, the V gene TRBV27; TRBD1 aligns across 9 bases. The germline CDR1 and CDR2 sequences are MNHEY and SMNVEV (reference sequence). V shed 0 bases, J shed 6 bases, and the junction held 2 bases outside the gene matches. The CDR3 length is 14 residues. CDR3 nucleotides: TGTGCCAGCAGTTTATCCGGGACAGGGAATGGCTACACCTTC. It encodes CASSLSGTGNGYTF.

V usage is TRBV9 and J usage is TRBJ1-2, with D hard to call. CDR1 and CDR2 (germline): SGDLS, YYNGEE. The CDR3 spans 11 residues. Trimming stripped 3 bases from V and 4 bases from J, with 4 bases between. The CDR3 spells CASSASYGYTF. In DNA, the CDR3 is TGTGCCAGCAGCGCCTCCTATGGCTACACCTTC.

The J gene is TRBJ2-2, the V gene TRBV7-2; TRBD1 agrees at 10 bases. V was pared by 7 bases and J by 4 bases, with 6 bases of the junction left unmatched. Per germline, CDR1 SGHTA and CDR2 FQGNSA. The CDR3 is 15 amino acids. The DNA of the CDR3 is TGTGCCAGCATCAGGGACAGGGGTCGCACCGGGGAGCTGTTTTTT. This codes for CASIRDRGRTGELFF.

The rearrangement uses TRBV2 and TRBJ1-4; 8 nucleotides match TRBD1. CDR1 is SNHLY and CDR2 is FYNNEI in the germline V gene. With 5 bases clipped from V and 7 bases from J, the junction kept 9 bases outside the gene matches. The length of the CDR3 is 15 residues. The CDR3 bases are TGTGCCAGCAGTTCTCGACAGGGGAGTGGTGAAAAACTGTTTTTT. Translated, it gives CASSSRQGSGEKLFF.

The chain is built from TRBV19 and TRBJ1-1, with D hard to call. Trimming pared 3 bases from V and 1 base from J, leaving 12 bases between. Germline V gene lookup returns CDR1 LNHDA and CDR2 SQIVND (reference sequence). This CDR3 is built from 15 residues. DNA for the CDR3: TGTGCCAGTAGTATTACCGGGTCTCAGAACACTGAAGCTTTCTTT. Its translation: CASSITGSQNTEAFF.

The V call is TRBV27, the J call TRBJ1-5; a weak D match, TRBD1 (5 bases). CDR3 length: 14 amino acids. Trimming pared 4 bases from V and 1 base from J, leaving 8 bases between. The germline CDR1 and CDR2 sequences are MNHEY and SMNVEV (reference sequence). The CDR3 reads CASSYGGSNQPQHF. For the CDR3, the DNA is TGTGCCAGCAGTTATGGGGGGAGCAATCAGCCCCAGCATTTT.